This T cell receptor (beta chain) came from a study of T cell changes during pregnancy in multiple sclerosis. Data came from immunoSEQ multiplex PCR; TCRdb stores just in-frame clones and leaves some out. The sample has 85,000 to 110,000 clones, around 94% seen once. Germline-derived CDR1 and CDR2 are SGDLS and YYNGEE. This CDR3 is 14 amino acids long. The V end was cut by 4 bases, the J end by 6 bases, with 14 bases between. The clonotype comes from a female donor with multiple sclerosis, enrolled in a pregnancy study. The rearrangement uses TRBV9 and TRBJ2-1; D remains ambiguous. Here the sequenced sample was peripheral blood, taken after pregnancy. The CDR3 is CASSPSPITNEQFF. In DNA, the CDR3 is TGTGCCAGCAGCCCTAGTCCCATCACCAATGAGCAGTTCTTC.